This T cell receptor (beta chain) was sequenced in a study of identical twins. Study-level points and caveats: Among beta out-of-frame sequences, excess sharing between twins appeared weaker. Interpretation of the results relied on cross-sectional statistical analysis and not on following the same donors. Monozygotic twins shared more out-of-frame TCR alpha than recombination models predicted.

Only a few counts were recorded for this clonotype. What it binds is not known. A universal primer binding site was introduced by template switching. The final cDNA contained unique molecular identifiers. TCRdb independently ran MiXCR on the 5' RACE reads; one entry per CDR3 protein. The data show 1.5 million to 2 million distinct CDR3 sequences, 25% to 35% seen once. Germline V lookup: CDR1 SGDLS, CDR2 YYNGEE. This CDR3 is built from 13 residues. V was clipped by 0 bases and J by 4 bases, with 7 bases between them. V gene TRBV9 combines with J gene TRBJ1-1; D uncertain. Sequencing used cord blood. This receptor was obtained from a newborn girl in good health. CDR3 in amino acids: CASSVARGTEAFF. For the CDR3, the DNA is TGTGCCAGCAGCGTAGCTCGGGGCACTGAAGCTTTCTTT.